This TCR beta chain was profiled in a study of T cells in localized non-small cell lung cancer. Regarding this clone: Its specificity is unknown.

The CDR3 loop spans 13 amino acids. CDR1 and CDR2 (germline): MNHNS, SASEGT. V lost 7 bases, J lost 5 bases, and 15 bases lay in between. Findings and limits, study-wide: The study linked higher blood T cell density to longer overall survival.

TCRdb's table, derived via immunoSEQ multiplex PCR, lists solely in-frame clones and lacks some. The profile shows about 8,000 clones, 87% of them singletons. The chain carries TRBV6-1 and TRBJ2-7; no clear D. The starting material was peripheral blood, obtained before any cancer treatment. The receptor's source is a male donor older than 55 with stage III lung adenocarcinoma. The CDR3 is CASNEVLSHEQYF. CDR3 sequence (DNA): TGTGCCAGCAATGAGGTTCTGTCCCACGAGCAGTACTTC.